This T cell receptor (beta chain) appears in the sequencing data of a study of blood T cell repertoires in COVID-19. CDR1 and CDR2 (germline): LGHNA, YSLEER. Trimming left V 0 bases short and J 8 bases short, with 11 bases between. The CDR3 has 14 residues. This clone was detected once. As processed by the authors: Estimation of nucleated cell counts was performed using reference gene primer amplification. Data came from immunoSEQ multiplex PCR; TCRdb stores just in-frame clones and leaves some out. V and J calls plus clone size are reproduced from that table; the DNA served to infer D and trimming. The top ten clones hold around 1.5% of a sample with some 240,000 clones, roughly 82% of them seen once.

The V call is TRBV4-3, the J call TRBJ2-1, with D tentatively TRBD2 (5 bases). The receptor's source is a woman aged 40 to 50 who had recovered from COVID-19. The sequencing input was peripheral blood. The CDR3 loop is CASSQDSRGHEQFF. The CDR3 DNA sequence: TGCGCCAGCAGCCAAGATTCGCGAGGGCATGAGCAGTTCTTC.